This T cell receptor beta chain was identified in a study of CXCR3-negative and CXCR3-positive naive CD8 T cells. Study-wide results and limits: CXCR3-expressing naive cells carried TRB CDR3s more hydrophobic than those of CXCR3-negative naive cells. Naive subsets expressed similar surface CD5; TRB CDR3 features served to infer TCR strength.

Concerning this clonotype: Its antigen remains unidentified.

The CDR3 length is 12 residues. Sorting was done in triplicate for each CD8+ T cell subset (about 280,000 cells each). TRB cDNA libraries were made by UMI-labeled 5' RACE. TCRdb reprocessed the 5' RACE reads and reports one entry per CDR3 protein, with no DNA. The sample table sets out over 80,000 distinct CDR3 sequences. The V gene is TRBV12-3 or TRBV12-4, the J gene TRBJ2-4. The origin of this receptor is a human donor in good health. Some clones in this sample may be carry-over from other donors' samples. The sample comprised naive CXCR3- CD8+ T cells from blood. Subset of the sample: CD45RO-CCR7+CD27+CD95- naive CD8+ T cells lacking CXCR3 (TNR3-). The CDR3 region is CASSFHENIQYF.